This TCR beta chain derives from a study of human T cells and chemical hapten exposure. Study-level background: Patients, chiefly female, had alopecia areata, totalis or universalis.

This CDR3 region has 19 residues. V lost 1 base, J lost 2 bases, and 22 bases lay in between. Germline lookup yields CDR1 MNHNS and CDR2 SASEGT. Authors' analysis steps: Across samples, TCR counts had a median of about 92,000 and ranged from roughly 20,000 to 690,600. TCRdb redid the calling of the RACE reads with MiXCR, one entry per CDR3 protein. Clone size and V and J calls follow TCRdb, not the original study. In the table there are approximately 97,000 distinct CDR3 sequences, 25% to 35% of which are singletons. Time point reported: patch test 3, about 24 weeks after DPC sensitization. Treatment meaning: therapeutic diphenylcyclopropenone sensitization with weekly scalp DPC. There are a few counts of this clonotype.

The genes are TRBV6-1 and TRBJ2-3; the D is unclear. This receptor was obtained from a middle-aged man with alopecia areata. Some clones in this sample may be carry-over from other donors' samples. The sequencing here drew on whole blood, taken in connection with sensitization to the hapten diphenylcyclopropenone (DPC). The CDR3 reads CASSEVAARFQTATDTQYF. In DNA form, the CDR3 reads TGTGCCAGCAGTGAAGTCGCGGCCCGGTTCCAAACGGCCACAGATACGCAGTATTTT.